The 3 T cell receptor beta chains below were found in one sample sequenced in a study of shared clonotypes between healthy human individuals. Some clones are missing from TCRdb's copy, which holds only in-frame ones; the method was immunoSEQ multiplex PCR. The data contain more than 550,000 clones, roughly nine tenths of them seen just once; the ten biggest clones take up 20% to 25%. In the naive CD8 group, cells lacked CD45RO and were positively selected for CCR7, so terminally differentiated effector memory CD45RA+ cells were left out. The specimen was naive CD8+ T cells sorted from blood. The receptor source for this set is a young man in good health.

V and J are TRBV9 and TRBJ2-5; D unresolved. From germline, CDR1 is SGDLS and CDR2 YYNGEE. Trimming stripped 1 base from V and 0 bases from J, with 1 base between. The CDR3 has 12 residues. The CDR3 spells CASSVNQETQYF. Written as DNA, the CDR3 is TGTGCCAGCAGCGTAAACCAAGAGACCCAGTACTTC.

This rearrangement joins TRBV27 to TRBJ1-1, with 10 bases that match TRBD1. The germline V gene has CDR1 MNHEY and CDR2 SMNVEV (reference sequence). The CDR3 is 17 residues long. The J segment lost 0 bases and the V segment lost 4 bases, leaving 8 bases of the junction unmatched. The CDR3 DNA sequence: TGTGCCAGCAGTTCCCGTACGACAGGGGGCCTGAACACTGAAGCTTTCTTT. Translation gives CASSSRTTGGLNTEAFF.

V and J are TRBV9 and TRBJ2-7; D remains unclear. V was shortened by 7 bases and J by 5 bases, with 10 bases between the two germline ends. Germline values: CDR1 SGDLS, CDR2 YYNGEE. This CDR3 has 11 residues. CDR3 DNA: TGTGCCAGCGGAAGGCGGAACGAGCAGTACTTC. Protein sequence: CASGRRNEQYF.